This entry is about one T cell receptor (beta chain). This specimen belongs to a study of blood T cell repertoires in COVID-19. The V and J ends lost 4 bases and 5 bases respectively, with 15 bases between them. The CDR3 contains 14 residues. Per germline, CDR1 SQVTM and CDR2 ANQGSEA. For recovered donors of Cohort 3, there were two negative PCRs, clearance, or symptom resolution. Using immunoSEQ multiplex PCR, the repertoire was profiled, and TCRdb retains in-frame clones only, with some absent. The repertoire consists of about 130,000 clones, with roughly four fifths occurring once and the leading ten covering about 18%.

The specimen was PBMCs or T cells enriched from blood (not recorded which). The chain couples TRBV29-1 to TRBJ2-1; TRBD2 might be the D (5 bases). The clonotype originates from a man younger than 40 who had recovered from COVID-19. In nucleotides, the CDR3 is TGCAGCGTTGGGGCGTCGGGGAACCACAATGAGCAGTTCTTC. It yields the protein CSVGASGNHNEQFF.